Listed here is a single T cell receptor (beta chain). Its cognate antigen has yet to be identified. Within one base of it there is no much larger clone, and no base qualities were kept. The data belong to a study of cytomegalovirus exposure and HLA in healthy donors (dated by TCRdb to about 2017). With regard to the full study: A later analysis indicated that the 120 validation repertoires were generated on the platform also employed for the approximately 690 repertoires of the first cohort. The aim of the study was to test whether cataloging public T cell receptors could identify signatures of past pathogen exposure. A separate validation cohort of 90 to 150 different subjects was used in addition to the approximately 640-subject first cohort. To predict cytomegalovirus infection status, the study combined high-throughput TCR immunosequencing, statistical association of individual TCRs with disease status, and machine learning.

Receptor libraries were prepared by the immunoSEQ multiplex PCR assay. Per the original workflow: A statistical classification framework was built for diagnosing cytomegalovirus status from the catalog of TCR beta chain sequences. TCRdb mirrors the immuneACCESS table, restricted to in-frame sequences. Some clones are absent from its copies; in checked studies, under half trace to an unresolved V gene, and the reason for the others is unknown. The V and J calls and clone size were taken over from that table, and D and trimming were inferred from the DNA. Present in this sample are around 350,000 clones, around 86% of which were seen just once. The top ten constitute 0.8% to 0.85% of the sample. Donors formed part of the validation cohort, which comprised over a hundred subjects and was distinct from the first cohort of 690 or so subjects. Paper-wide results and their limitations: The validation cohort had no HLA typing available for a later analysis, so co-occurrence within that cohort was assessed over all 110 or so repertoires. Across donors, most TCR sequences were observed very rarely, whereas some public TCRs were present in many individuals. In vitro tests confirmed that three of the cytomegalovirus-associated TCR beta chains recognize cytomegalovirus antigens. In a later analysis, TCRs clustered in the first cohort were found to also tend to co-occur in the 120 or so validation repertoires, with 85% to 95% of cluster scores above 0. The study listed 150 to 200 TCR beta chains as associated with cytomegalovirus. The classifier was reported to diagnose cytomegalovirus status with high specificity and sensitivity in both the original cohort and the validation cohort. The authors suggested that the approach could potentially be extended to other disease states and immunological phenotypes.

V ends up 1 base short and J 4 bases short, with an unmatched junction base count of 5. Counted from cysteine to phenylalanine, this CDR3 has 16 amino acids. The sequence is cut down to CDR3 DNA, 48 bases in frame from base 1. CDR1 and CDR2, per the germline V gene, are SGHRS and YFSETQ. Sequenced material: PBMCs. This TCR was sampled from a woman aged 18-29 years in good health and CMV-seronegative. The V and J genes are TRBV5-1 and TRBJ2-1; the junction holds 10 bases that match TRBD1. The DNA sequence follows: TGCGCCAGCAGCTTGAGGACAGGGGGTTATTACAATGAGCAGTTCTTC. It codes for CASSLRTGGYYNEQFF.